These 8 T cell receptor beta chains originate from one sample sequenced in a study of T cell changes during pregnancy in multiple sclerosis. Sequencing was performed with immunoSEQ multiplex PCR; in TCRdb, only in-frame clones are kept and a portion is missing. The profile shows 23,000 or so clones, around nine tenths of them singletons. The sample consisted of CD8+ T cells from peripheral blood mononuclear cells, taken in the first trimester of pregnancy. Receptor source: a female donor in good health, enrolled as a control in a pregnancy study.

The chain combines TRBV7-9 with TRBJ1-5; D not certain. This CDR3 region has 14 residues. CDR1 and CDR2 (germline): SEHNR, FQNEAQ (reference sequence). Trimming stripped 5 bases from V and 1 base from J, with 9 bases between. The CDR3 sequence is CASSSGGSNQPQHF. DNA of the CDR3: TGTGCCAGCAGCAGTGGAGGAAGCAATCAGCCCCAGCATTTT.

In its sample, this clone was seen a few times. The chain employs TRBV7-6 and TRBJ2-3; TRBD2 matches 8 bases. The junction had 4 bases not matched to a gene; V was cut back by 3 bases and J by 2 bases. Per germline, CDR1 SGHVS and CDR2 FNYEAQ. The CDR3 is made up of 15 amino acids. As DNA, the CDR3 is TGTGCCAGCAGCTTTAGCGGGGCGGCCACAGATACGCAGTATTTT. Translated, it gives CASSFSGAATDTQYF. The full variable domain, its missing parts supplied by reference TRBV7-6 and TRBJ2-3, is GAGVSQSPRYKVTKRGQDVALRCDPISGHVSLYWYRQALGQGPEFLTYFNYEAQQDKSGLPNDRFSAERPEGSISTLTIQRTEQRDSAMYRCASSFSGAATDTQYFGPGTRLTVL.

V is TRBV19 and J is TRBJ2-3, with a tentative D call TRBD1 (6 bases). The germline V gene has CDR1 LNHDA and CDR2 SQIVND (reference sequence). CDR3 length equals 15 residues. Trimming pared 3 bases from V and 1 base from J, leaving 11 bases between. The CDR3 is CASSILQGGTDTQYF. For the CDR3, the DNA is TGTGCCAGTAGTATCCTACAGGGTGGCACAGATACGCAGTATTTT.

This chain links TRBV29-1 with TRBJ2-7; tentatively, D is TRBD1 (5 bases). This CDR3 has 12 residues. Trimming removed 4 bases from V and 2 bases from J, with 9 bases in between. Looked up from germline, CDR1 is SQVTM and CDR2 is ANQGSEA. The CDR3 spells CSVGGRTYEQYF. CDR3 DNA: TGCAGCGTTGGGGGCAGGACCTACGAGCAGTACTTC.

In the case of this clone: Sequence at one end of the junction differs from germline and may be a read error. The V and J genes are TRBV5-4 and TRBJ2-1; D not resolved. The CDR3 covers 13 residues. Germline-derived CDR1 and CDR2 are SGHNT and YYREEE (reference sequence). The CDR3 DNA follows: TGTGCCTTGGGTCTTCCCCACTACAATGAGCAATTCTTC. It encodes CALGLPHYNEQFF.

The table lists this clone with a few counts. The CDR3 sequence is CASSQSNSDYNEQFF. DNA for the CDR3: TGCGCCAGCAGCCAATCAAATAGCGACTACAATGAGCAGTTCTTC. This sequence joins TRBV4-3 and TRBJ2-1; tentative D call: TRBD2 (5 bases). The V and J ends lost 2 bases and 3 bases respectively, with 11 bases between them. CDR1 and CDR2 (germline): LGHNA, YSLEER. The CDR3 covers 15 residues.

The rearrangement links TRBV28 to TRBJ2-5, with D maybe TRBD1 (6 bases). The CDR3 totals 14 residues. Germline loops: CDR1 MDHEN, CDR2 SYDVKM. The V end was cut by 3 bases, the J end by 6 bases, with 14 bases between. CDR3 loop: CASSLGAPLKTQYF. Written as DNA, the CDR3 is TGTGCCAGCAGTTTGGGGGCACCTCTGAAGACCCAGTACTTC.

The chain recombines TRBV6-1 with TRBJ2-3; the D gene is possibly TRBD1 (6 bases). Between the trimmed V and J ends, which lost 6 bases and 2 bases, there was a span of 9 bases. CDR3 size: 13 residues. CDR1 and CDR2 (germline): MNHNS, SASEGT. CDR3 loop: CASRDSFTDTQYF. CDR3 coding DNA: TGTGCCAGCAGGGACAGCTTCACAGATACGCAGTATTTT.